The TCR beta chain described here comes from a study of blood T cell repertoires in COVID-19 (dated by TCRdb to 2020 to 2022). With regard to the full study: Samples covering the acute and convalescent phases of COVID-19 were provided by collaborators in the United States, Italy and Spain. Where HLA class I and class II types were available, the types were taken from metadata supplied by the sample provider, not from assay-based typing. The sample metadata nearly always contained a de-identified subject ID, COVID-19 status, age in years and sex. The material from the prospective study consisted of cDNA or gDNA derived from T cells, B-cell-depleted T cells, or PBMCs. Deeply sampled blood TCRbeta repertoires from subjects exposed to, actively infected with, or recovered from COVID-19 were included in the dataset. Samples came from the ongoing ImmuneRACE study (first 160 participants) plus 1,254 subjects from 6 global collaborators. The repertoires were released in a freely available public database meant as a resource for research on the immune response to SARS-CoV-2.

TCRbeta CDR3 regions were amplified from genomic DNA using the immunoSEQ Assay, a bias-controlled multiplex PCR. As for how the authors treated the data: The number of nucleated cells in each sample was estimated by amplification of reference gene primers within the assay. To quantify the absolute abundance of each unique TCRbeta CDR3 rearrangement, sequence reads were collapsed and filtered. For each sample, productive Simpson clonality was calculated as the square root of Simpson's diversity index over productive rearrangements. In TCRdb, the immuneACCESS table is reduced to in-frame sequences with V and J assigned. These tables do not hold every clone; where another copy was compared, an unresolved V gene accounts for under half, and the others remain unexplained. V and J calls and clone size are those listed in that table; D and trimming were worked out from the DNA. This sample has roughly 230,000 clones in its table, and 65% to 90% of those were observed once. The ten largest clones take up 7.4% of the sample.

Study-wide findings and limitations: How much clinical and demographic metadata was included differed by source and by participant, and the metadata was provided uncurated.

Via the germline V gene, CDR1 is LGHNA and CDR2 YSLEER. V was cut back by 0 bases and J by 4 bases, leaving a gap of 12 bases between them. From cysteine to phenylalanine, the CDR3 is 15 amino acids long. Only the CDR3 portion is preserved as DNA: 45 bases, with reading frame beginning at the first base. Each collaborating institution followed its own protocols to collect whole blood in K2EDTA tubes. For TCRbeta analysis, collaborators shipped samples as frozen whole blood, isolated PBMCs, or DNA extracted from either of those sample types. Of note for this clone: The antigen this receptor binds is unknown. One base away there is no much larger clone; base qualities are not given.

The sample was peripheral blood. The TCR originated in a woman aged 45-65 years with acute or convalescent COVID-19. The rearrangement joined TRBV4-3 to TRBJ1-2; a confident D gene designation cannot be given. Here the CDR3 is given as CASSQDNPRIYGYTF. At the DNA level, the sequence is TGCGCCAGCAGCCAAGATAATCCGAGGATCTATGGCTACACCTTC.